The following is a TCR beta chain sequence with its context. Antigen: not known. This sample is drawn from a study of blood T cells in healthy people across ages. Study-wide findings and caveats: A roughly linear age-dependent decrease characterized TCR beta diversity per million T cells.

A second PCR of about 7 to 12 cycles used a sample-barcoded 5' primer and a J-beta primer mix. TCRdb reanalysed the 5' RACE reads using MiXCR and keeps one entry per CDR3 protein. Among about 1.4 million distinct CDR3 sequences, roughly 64% were seen once, and the ten largest hold approximately 7%. Every participating donor contributed approximately 10 milliliters of peripheral blood through a draw. The germline gives CDR1 MRHNA, CDR2 SNTAGT. The CDR3 sequence is 14 residues long. The germline V and J ends were trimmed by 2 bases and 7 bases, with 11 bases remaining between them. The clonotype was recovered from a young man in good health. The chain couples TRBV6-4 to TRBJ2-2; D tentatively reads TRBD1 or TRBD2 (5 bases each). Sequences were obtained from blood. CDR3 in DNA: TGTGCCAGCAGTGACCCACCGGGGCGCGGGGAGCTGTTTTTT. Its protein is CASSDPPGRGELFF.